This record concerns one T cell receptor beta chain sequence. This clonotype was found many times. The target of this receptor is not known. The sample holds no much larger clone one base away, and base qualities are not on file. This sample is part of a study of CD8 T cells in ankylosing spondylitis (dated by TCRdb to 2016 to 2017). Concerning the study at large: T cell receptor beta repertoires were profiled in healthy donors and ankylosing spondylitis patients so that disease-linked TCR variants could be found. Samples of peripheral blood were taken, and for ankylosing spondylitis patients, synovial fluid was collected as well. The whole study cohort included 108 healthy donors and roughly 24 ankylosing spondylitis patients.

The germline V gene sets CDR1 to SGHRS and CDR2 to YFSETQ. Including cysteine and phenylalanine, the CDR3 has 14 amino acids. Only CDR3 DNA is held: 42 bases, read in frame from base 1. Cut back by 5 bases and 0 bases, the V and J ends lie 9 bases apart. TCRdb records Illumina HiSeq 2500 as the sequencer. TCR beta libraries were prepared by quantitative 5'-RACE with molecular barcodes. Per the source publication's procedure: A new computational method, built on a probabilistic model of VDJ rearrangement, was used to identify disease-linked TCR variants. TCRdb handled the public reads itself, with Q25 trimming in fastp and clone calling in MiXCR, and kept productive beta chains. Every entry covers one CDR3 protein and lists the most common genes and DNA from its rows. TCRdb's processing, not the study's, gives the V and J calls here. Recorded for this sample are 80,000 to 100,000 distinct CDR3 sequences; about 8.3% of them occurred a single time. 9.5% to 10% of the sample rests with the top ten.

The investigation overall reported the following: The disease-linked clones had a CD8+ phenotype and were found at relatively low frequencies in peripheral blood. A TCR beta motif of several highly homologous amino acid variants appeared characteristic of blood from ankylosing spondylitis patients. The disease-linked clones were reported as significantly enriched in matched synovial fluid samples from ankylosing spondylitis patients. Some TCR beta motif variants had previously been reported in synovial fluid and blood of reactive arthritis patients, which suggested common disease-initiation mechanisms.

This sequence originates from a male donor with ankylosing spondylitis or in good health (not recorded which). In this chain, TRBV5-1 is recombined with TRBJ1-3; the D region possibly corresponds to TRBD1 (5 bases align). Sequenced input: blood, either unsorted or a sorted T cell fraction (not recorded which). The nucleotides read TGCGCCAGCAGGAGGGACGGCTCTGGAAACACCATATATTTT. Translation gives CASRRDGSGNTIYF.